The rows below give T cell receptor beta chains drawn from one sample of a study of blood T cells in healthy people across ages. MiXCR, applied by TCRdb to the 5' RACE reads, yields one record per CDR3 protein. The sample consists of 1.5 million to 2 million distinct CDR3 sequences, around 50% of them appearing once. The source material was blood. These receptors were obtained from a woman aged 40-49 years in good health. The CDR3 runs from the conserved cysteine through the conserved F or W. A D gene is named only where the DNA matches it firmly. The listing skips clone size in some rows; elsewhere it reads once, few, many or a size class.

V gene	clone size	J gene	D gene	CDR3 protein	CDR3 DNA
TRBV29-1	NA	TRBJ1-2	NA	CSVRRAGDNYGYTF	TGCAGCGTTAGACGGGCAGGGGACAACTATGGCTACACCTTC
TRBV6-1	NA	TRBJ2-4	NA	CASSLGGHIQYF	TGTGCCAGCAGTCTAGGGGGGCACATTCAGTACTTC
TRBV24-1	NA	TRBJ2-1	NA	CATSDLGTREFF	TGTGCCACCAGTGATTTGGGGACAAGGGAGTTCTTC
TRBV4-1	NA	TRBJ2-3	NA	CASSQGGGQKGTDTQYF	TGCGCCAGCAGCCAAGGGGGGGGGCAGAAGGGCACAGATACGCAGTATTTT
TRBV5-6	NA	TRBJ2-1	NA	CASSFVKGAIDEQFF	TGTGCCAGCAGCTTTGTCAAGGGAGCAATTGACGAGCAGTTCTTC
TRBV20-1	few	TRBJ2-1	NA	CSALVGLPDEQFF	TGCAGCGCCCTGGTGGGGCTTCCGGATGAGCAGTTCTTC
TRBV15	few	TRBJ2-1	NA	CATSRDWGQPEQFF	TGTGCCACCAGCAGGGATTGGGGGCAGCCTGAGCAGTTCTTC
TRBV20-1	few	TRBJ1-2	TRBD1	CSAPRQGDYTF	TGCAGTGCTCCCCGCCAGGGGGACTACACCTTC
TRBV12-3/TRBV12-4	NA	TRBJ2-7	NA	CASSFGDFGYNEQYF	TGTGCCAGCAGTTTTGGGGACTTCGGCTACAATGAGCAGTACTTC
TRBV11-2	NA	TRBJ2-1	TRBD2	CASSSNPFGLAVYLPHEQFF	TGTGCCAGCAGCTCAAACCCTTTTGGACTAGCGGTTTATCTACCCCATGAGCAGTTCTTC
TRBV6-5	NA	TRBJ1-1	NA	CASSYSPTGTEAFF	TGTGCCAGCAGTTACTCCCCGACCGGGACTGAAGCTTTCTTT
TRBV29-1	many	TRBJ1-2	TRBD1	CSAPGQGVYGYTF	TGCAGCGCACCGGGACAGGGCGTCTATGGCTACACCTTC
TRBV7-2	few	TRBJ2-3	TRBD2	CASSFPAGLAGGGTQYF	TGTGCCAGCAGCTTCCCTGCCGGACTAGCGGGGGGCGGTACGCAGTATTTT
TRBV7-9	NA	TRBJ2-3	NA	CASSVSPGWGTDTQYF	TGTGCCAGCAGCGTAAGCCCGGGGTGGGGAACAGATACGCAGTATTTT
TRBV27	NA	TRBJ2-7	TRBD2	CASSLFITSGPYEQYF	TGTGCCAGCAGTTTATTTATAACTAGCGGTCCCTACGAGCAGTACTTC
TRBV14	NA	TRBJ2-1	NA	CASSTQTYNEQFF	TGTGCCAGCAGCACCCAGACCTACAATGAGCAGTTCTTC
TRBV5-1	few	TRBJ2-5	NA	CASSPRTGNEETQYF	TGCGCCAGCAGCCCGAGGACGGGGAACGAGGAGACCCAGTACTTC
TRBV7-9	NA	TRBJ2-7	TRBD1	CASSSPGQGSQSFSYEQYF	TGTGCCAGCAGCTCACCGGGACAGGGCTCTCAATCCTTCTCCTACGAGCAGTACTTC
TRBV4-3	NA	TRBJ2-5	TRBD1	CASSHGQGENQETQYF	TGCGCCAGCAGCCACGGACAGGGTGAGAACCAAGAGACCCAGTACTTC
TRBV27	few	TRBJ2-7	TRBD1	CASRAYRGRHEQYF	TGTGCCAGCAGAGCCTACAGGGGGCGGCACGAGCAGTACTTC
TRBV5-5	once	TRBJ2-5	NA	CASRHIGSQETQYF	TGTGCCAGCCGTCACATAGGGAGCCAAGAGACCCAGTACTTC
TRBV11-2	few	TRBJ2-5	TRBD2	CASSLDRTSGGKETQYF	TGTGCCAGCAGCTTAGATCGAACTAGCGGGGGGAAAGAGACCCAGTACTTC
TRBV2	NA	TRBJ2-3	TRBD1	CASREGQGNTDTQYF	TGTGCCAGCAGAGAAGGACAGGGAAACACAGATACGCAGTATTTT
TRBV9	NA	TRBJ1-2	NA	CASSAPNPVYTF	TGTGCCAGCAGCGCTCCTAACCCCGTCTACACCTTC
TRBV19	NA	TRBJ2-7	NA	CASSIALTDYEQYF	TGTGCCAGTAGTATCGCCCTTACGGACTACGAGCAGTACTTC
TRBV7-2	NA	TRBJ2-5	TRBD1	CASSVKSGGQEAQYF	TGTGCCAGCAGCGTAAAATCAGGGGGCCAAGAGGCCCAGTACTTC
TRBV4-3	NA	TRBJ2-5	TRBD2	CASSPNTSGEETQYF	TGCGCCAGCAGCCCTAATACTAGCGGTGAAGAGACCCAGTACTTC
TRBV27	NA	TRBJ1-4	NA	CASSLLGSAEKLFF	TGTGCCAGCAGTTTATTAGGGAGTGCTGAAAAACTGTTTTTT
TRBV7-2	NA	TRBJ2-5	TRBD2	CASSPPLAGGQETQYF	TGTGCCAGCAGCCCTCCCTTGGCGGGGGGCCAAGAGACCCAGTACTTC
TRBV20-1	few	TRBJ1-5	NA	CSAILRGTGGNQPQHF	TGCAGTGCCATTCTCCGGGGGACCGGAGGTAATCAGCCCCAGCATTTT
TRBV29-1	NA	TRBJ2-6	NA	CSVETESSGANVLTF	TGCAGCGTGGAAACAGAGAGCTCTGGGGCCAACGTCCTGACTTTC
TRBV7-2	NA	TRBJ1-2	NA	CASSPGARAYGYTF	TGTGCCAGCAGCCCCGGGGCCAGGGCCTATGGCTACACCTTC
TRBV6-6	few	TRBJ1-1	TRBD1	CASSSDTNRGGGTEAFF	TGTGCCAGCAGTTCTGATACGAACAGGGGCGGTGGCACTGAAGCTTTCTTT
TRBV28	NA	TRBJ2-5	NA	CASSTAGAEETQYF	TGTGCCAGCAGTACCGCGGGCGCAGAAGAGACCCAGTACTTC
TRBV28	NA	TRBJ2-5	NA	CASSYSVLKTQYF	TGTGCCAGCAGTTACAGTGTATTGAAGACCCAGTACTTC
TRBV4-3	NA	TRBJ2-6	NA	CASSPSPDGASGANVLTF	TGCGCCAGCAGCCCCTCACCGGACGGAGCTTCTGGGGCCAACGTCCTGACTTTC
TRBV6-6	few	TRBJ2-5	NA	CASPLQETQYF	TGTGCCAGCCCCTTACAAGAGACCCAGTACTTC
TRBV5-1	NA	TRBJ1-6	NA	CASSLTGKADSPLHF	TGCGCCAGCAGCTTGACAGGGAAGGCGGATTCACCCCTCCACTTT